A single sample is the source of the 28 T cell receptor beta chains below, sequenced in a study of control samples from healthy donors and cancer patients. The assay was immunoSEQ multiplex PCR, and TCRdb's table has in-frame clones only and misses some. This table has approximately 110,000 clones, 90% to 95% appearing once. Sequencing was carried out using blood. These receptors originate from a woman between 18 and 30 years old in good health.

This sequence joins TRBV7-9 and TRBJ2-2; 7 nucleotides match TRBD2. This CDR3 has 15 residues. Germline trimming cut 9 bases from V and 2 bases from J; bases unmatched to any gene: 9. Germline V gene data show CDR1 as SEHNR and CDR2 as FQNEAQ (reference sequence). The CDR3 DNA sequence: TGTGCCAGTCTAAGCGGGACGACCAACACCGGGGAGCTGTTTTTT. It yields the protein CASLSGTTNTGELFF.

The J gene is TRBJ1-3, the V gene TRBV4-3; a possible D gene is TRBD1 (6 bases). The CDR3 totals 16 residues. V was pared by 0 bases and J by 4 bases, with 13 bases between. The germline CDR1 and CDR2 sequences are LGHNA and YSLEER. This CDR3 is CASSQEGGRAGNTIYF. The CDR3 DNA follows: TGCGCCAGCAGCCAAGAGGGGGGCAGGGCGGGAAACACCATATATTTT.

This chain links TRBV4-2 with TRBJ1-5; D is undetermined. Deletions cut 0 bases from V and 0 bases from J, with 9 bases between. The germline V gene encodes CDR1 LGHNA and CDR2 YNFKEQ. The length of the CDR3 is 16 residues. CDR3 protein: CASSQDHTNSNQPQHF. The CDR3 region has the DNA TGTGCCAGCAGCCAAGACCACACTAATAGCAATCAGCCCCAGCATTTT.

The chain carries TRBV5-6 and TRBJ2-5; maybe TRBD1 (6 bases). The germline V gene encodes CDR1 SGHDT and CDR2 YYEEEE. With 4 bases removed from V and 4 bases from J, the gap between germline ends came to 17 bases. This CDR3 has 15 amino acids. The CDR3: CASSMTNRVVETQYF. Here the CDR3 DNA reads TGTGCCAGCAGCATGACGAACAGGGTTGTAGAGACCCAGTACTTC.

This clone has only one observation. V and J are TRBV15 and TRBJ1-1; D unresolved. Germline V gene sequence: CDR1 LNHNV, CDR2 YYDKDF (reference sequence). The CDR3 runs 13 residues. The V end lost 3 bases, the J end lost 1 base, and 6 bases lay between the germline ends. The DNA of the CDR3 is TGTGCCACCAGCAGCCCCACGAACACTGAAGCTTTCTTT. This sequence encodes CATSSPTNTEAFF.

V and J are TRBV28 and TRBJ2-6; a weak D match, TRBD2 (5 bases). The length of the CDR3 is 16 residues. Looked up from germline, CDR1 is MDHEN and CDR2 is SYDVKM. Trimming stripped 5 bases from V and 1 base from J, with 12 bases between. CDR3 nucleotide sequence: TGTGCCAGCAGTCCCAGTTCGGGGTCTGGGGCCAACGTCCTGACTTTC. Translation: CASSPSSGSGANVLTF.

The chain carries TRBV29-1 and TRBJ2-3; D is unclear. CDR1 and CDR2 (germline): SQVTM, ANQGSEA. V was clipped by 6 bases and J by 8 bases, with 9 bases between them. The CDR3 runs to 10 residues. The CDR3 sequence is CSVHEATQYF. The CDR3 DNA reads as TGCAGCGTCCATGAAGCTACGCAGTATTTT.

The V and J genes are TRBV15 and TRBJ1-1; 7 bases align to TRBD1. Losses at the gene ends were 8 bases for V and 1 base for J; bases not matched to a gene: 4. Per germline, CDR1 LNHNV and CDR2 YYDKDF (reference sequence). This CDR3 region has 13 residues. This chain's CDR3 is CATGWDRNTEAFF. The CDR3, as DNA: TGTGCCACCGGGTGGGACAGGAACACTGAAGCTTTCTTT.

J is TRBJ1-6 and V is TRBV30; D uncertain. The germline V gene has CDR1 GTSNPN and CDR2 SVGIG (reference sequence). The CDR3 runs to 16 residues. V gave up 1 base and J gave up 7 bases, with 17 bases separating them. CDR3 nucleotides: TGTGCCTGGAGTGCATCCTCTCTCAGAAGGAATTCACCCCTCCACTTT. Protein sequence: CAWSASSLRRNSPLHF.

As DNA, the CDR3 is TGTGCCACCAGTTCCGGGGGGACCTCCTACGAGCAGTACTTC. Protein sequence: CATSSGGTSYEQYF. The genes are TRBV24-1 and TRBJ2-7; TRBD2 aligns across 7 bases. This CDR3 spans 14 amino acids. In germline, CDR1 is KGHDR, CDR2 SFDVKD. Trimming took 6 bases from V and 0 from J; bases not matched to a gene: 4.

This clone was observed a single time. DNA for the CDR3: TGTGCCAGTAGTACGGGGAAGGGGAACACCGGGGAGCTGTTTTTT. This gives the protein CASSTGKGNTGELFF. The chain couples TRBV19 to TRBJ2-2, with D perhaps matching TRBD2 (5 bases). The CDR3 spans 15 residues. From germline, CDR1 is LNHDA and CDR2 SQIVND (reference sequence). V lost 4 bases and J 1 base, leaving 10 bases between the germline ends.

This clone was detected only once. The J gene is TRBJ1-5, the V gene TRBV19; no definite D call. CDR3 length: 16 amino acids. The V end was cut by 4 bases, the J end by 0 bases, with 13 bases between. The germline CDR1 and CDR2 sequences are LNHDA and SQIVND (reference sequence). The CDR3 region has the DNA TGTGCCAGTAGTAATAACGGTCGCGGTAGCAATCAGCCCCAGCATTTT. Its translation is CASSNNGRGSNQPQHF.

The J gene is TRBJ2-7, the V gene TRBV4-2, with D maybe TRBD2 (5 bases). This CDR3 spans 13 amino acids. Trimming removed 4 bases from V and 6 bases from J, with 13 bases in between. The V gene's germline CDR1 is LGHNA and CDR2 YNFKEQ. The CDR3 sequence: CASSPLLEGEQYF. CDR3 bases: TGTGCCAGCAGCCCCTTGTTAGAGGGCGAGCAGTACTTC.

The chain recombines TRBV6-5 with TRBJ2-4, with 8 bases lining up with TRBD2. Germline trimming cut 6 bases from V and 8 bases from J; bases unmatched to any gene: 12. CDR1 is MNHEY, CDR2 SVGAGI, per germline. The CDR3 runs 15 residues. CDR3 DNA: TGTGCCAGCAGCCAACCCGGGGGGGCGGCGGACATTCAGTACTTC. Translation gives CASSQPGGAADIQYF.

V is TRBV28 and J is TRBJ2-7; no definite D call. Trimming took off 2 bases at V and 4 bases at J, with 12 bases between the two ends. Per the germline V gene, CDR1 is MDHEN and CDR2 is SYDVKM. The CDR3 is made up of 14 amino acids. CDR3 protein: CASSLPPPLYEQYF. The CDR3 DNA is TGTGCCAGCAGTTTACCACCTCCGTTATACGAGCAGTACTTC.

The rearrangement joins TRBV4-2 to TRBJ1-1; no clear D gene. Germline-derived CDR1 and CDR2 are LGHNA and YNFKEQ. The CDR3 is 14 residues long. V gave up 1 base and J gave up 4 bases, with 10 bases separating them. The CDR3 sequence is CASSQATEATEAFF. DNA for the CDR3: TGTGCCAGCAGCCAAGCTACAGAGGCCACTGAAGCTTTCTTT.

CDR3 nucleotides: TGTGCCAGCAGTTTAAGGGAGACCCAGTACTTC. As protein: CASSLRETQYF. The chain joins TRBV12-3 or TRBV12-4 to TRBJ2-5; D not resolved. The CDR3 is 11 residues long. V shed 2 bases and J shed 5 bases, with 3 bases lying between them.

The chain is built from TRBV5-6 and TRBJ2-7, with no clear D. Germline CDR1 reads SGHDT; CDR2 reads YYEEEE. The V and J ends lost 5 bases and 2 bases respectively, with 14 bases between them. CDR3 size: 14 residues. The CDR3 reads CASRSGLPPYEQYF. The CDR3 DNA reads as TGTGCCAGCAGATCTGGCCTACCCCCCTACGAGCAGTACTTC.

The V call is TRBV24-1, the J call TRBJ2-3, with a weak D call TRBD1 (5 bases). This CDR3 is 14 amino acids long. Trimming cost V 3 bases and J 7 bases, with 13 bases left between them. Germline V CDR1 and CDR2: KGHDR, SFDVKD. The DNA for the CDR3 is TGTGCCACCAGTGATCCCCAGGGTTTAAATACGCAGTATTTT. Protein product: CATSDPQGLNTQYF.

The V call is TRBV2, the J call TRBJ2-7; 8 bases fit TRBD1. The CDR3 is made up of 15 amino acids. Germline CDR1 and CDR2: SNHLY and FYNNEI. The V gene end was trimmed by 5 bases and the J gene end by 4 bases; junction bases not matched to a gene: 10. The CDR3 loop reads CASSRGRGHGYEQYF. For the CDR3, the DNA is TGTGCCAGCAGTCGGGGCAGGGGGCACGGGTACGAGCAGTACTTC.

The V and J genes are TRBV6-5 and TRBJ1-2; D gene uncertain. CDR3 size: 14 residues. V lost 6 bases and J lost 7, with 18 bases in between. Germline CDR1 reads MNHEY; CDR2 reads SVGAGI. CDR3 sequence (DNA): TGTGCCAGCAGACGGATGGACGGAAGCGCTGGCTACACCTTC. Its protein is CASRRMDGSAGYTF.

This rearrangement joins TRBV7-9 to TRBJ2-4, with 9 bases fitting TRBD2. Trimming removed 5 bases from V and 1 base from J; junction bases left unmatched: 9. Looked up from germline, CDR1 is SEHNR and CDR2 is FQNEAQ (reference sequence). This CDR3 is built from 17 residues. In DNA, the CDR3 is TGTGCCAGCAGCCTGGGGGCGGGGGGGCCCGCCAAAAACATTCAGTACTTC. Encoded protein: CASSLGAGGPAKNIQYF.

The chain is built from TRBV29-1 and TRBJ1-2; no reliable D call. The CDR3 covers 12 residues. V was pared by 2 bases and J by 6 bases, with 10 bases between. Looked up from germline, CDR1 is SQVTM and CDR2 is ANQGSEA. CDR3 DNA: TGCAGCGTTGAAAGTAGTAGTAATGGCTACACCTTC. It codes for CSVESSSNGYTF.

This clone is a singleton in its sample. The CDR3 DNA reads as TGTGCCAGCAGCTTACTAGGAGAGGGCAATGAGCAGTTCTTC. Encoded protein: CASSLLGEGNEQFF. The V gene is TRBV7-9, the J gene TRBJ2-1; a possible D gene is TRBD2 (5 bases). V shed 2 bases and J shed 6 bases, with 11 bases lying between them. The length of the CDR3 is 14 residues. Per germline, CDR1 SEHNR and CDR2 FQNEAQ (reference sequence).

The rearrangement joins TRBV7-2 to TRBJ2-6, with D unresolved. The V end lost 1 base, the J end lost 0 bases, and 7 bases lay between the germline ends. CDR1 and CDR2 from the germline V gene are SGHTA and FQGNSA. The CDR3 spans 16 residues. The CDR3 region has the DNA TGTGCCAGCAGCTTAGTCATCTTCTCTGGGGCCAACGTCCTGACTTTC. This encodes CASSLVIFSGANVLTF.

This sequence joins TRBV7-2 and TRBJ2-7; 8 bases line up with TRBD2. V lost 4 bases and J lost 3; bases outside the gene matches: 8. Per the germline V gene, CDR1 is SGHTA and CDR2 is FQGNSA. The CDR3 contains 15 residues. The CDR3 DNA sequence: TGTGCCAGCAGCTCCCGAGCGGGGGAGAACTACGAGCAGTACTTC. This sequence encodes CASSSRAGENYEQYF.

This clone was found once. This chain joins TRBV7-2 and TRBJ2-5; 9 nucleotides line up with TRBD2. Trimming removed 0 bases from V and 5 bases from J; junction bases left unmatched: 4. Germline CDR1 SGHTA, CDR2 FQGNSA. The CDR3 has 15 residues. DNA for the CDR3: TGTGCCAGCAGCTTAGCTGGCGGGAGGGTGGAGACCCAGTACTTC. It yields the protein CASSLAGGRVETQYF.

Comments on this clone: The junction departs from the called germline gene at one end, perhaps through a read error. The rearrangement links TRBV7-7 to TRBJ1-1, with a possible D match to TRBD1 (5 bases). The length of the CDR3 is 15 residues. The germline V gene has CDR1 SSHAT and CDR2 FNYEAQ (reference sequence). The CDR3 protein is CASSLKGPLNTEAFF. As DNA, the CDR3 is TGTGCTAGCAGCTTGAAGGGACCCTTGAACACTGAAGCTTTCTTT.